A selection of T cell receptor beta chains follows, all from one sample in a study of patients and donors after allogeneic stem cell transplantation. One entry per CDR3 protein results from TCRdb running MiXCR on the RT-PCR reads. The table has approximately 220,000 distinct CDR3 sequences, more than 35% seen once. The material sequenced was blood, either unsorted or a sorted T cell fraction (not recorded which). The receptors shown here come from a human donor who was either an allogeneic HSCT recipient or a stem cell or donor lymphocyte infusion donor (not recorded which). It is not recorded whose cells these are; they may come from a transplant donor. The CDR3 runs from the conserved cysteine through the conserved F or W. A D gene is named only where the DNA matches it firmly. Where a row states a size, it is once, few, many or the class of an expanded clone; other rows omit it.

cdr3_length j_call v_call d_call clone_size cdr3_aa cdr3_nt
14 TRBJ1-2 TRBV10-3 - - CAITGAGTGYGYTF TGTGCCATCACTGGGGCGGGGACGGGTTATGGCTACACCTTC
13 TRBJ2-2 TRBV20-1 TRBD2 - CSARAGGTGELFF TGCAGTGCTAGAGCGGGGGGGACCGGGGAGCTGTTTTTT
13 TRBJ2-1 TRBV24-1 - few CATTHADNSEQFF TGTGCCACCACCCACGCGGACAACTCGGAGCAGTTCTTC
15 TRBJ1-6 TRBV9 TRBD1 - CASSPGTGGNSPLHF TGTGCCAGCAGCCCCGGGACAGGAGGAAATTCACCCCTCCACTTT
18 TRBJ1-1 TRBV28 TRBD1 - CASSLEGTTGAVSHEAFF TGTGCCAGCAGTTTAGAGGGGACGACAGGGGCCGTATCCCATGAAGCTTTCTTT
13 TRBJ2-4 TRBV6-5 - - CASSPTRFGIQYF TGTGCCAGCAGCCCAACTAGATTCGGCATTCAGTACTTC
14 TRBJ1-6 TRBV18 - few CASSSGSGNSPLHF TGTGCCAGCTCATCAGGGTCCGGTAATTCACCCCTCCACTTT
17 TRBJ1-6 TRBV4-2 - few CASSQVAGSSYNSPLHF TGTGCCAGCAGCCAAGTCGCGGGGAGCTCCTATAATTCACCCCTCCACTTT
14 TRBJ1-3 TRBV5-1 - - CASSAGVSGNTIYF TGCGCCAGCAGTGCCGGGGTCTCTGGAAACACCATATATTTT
17 TRBJ1-1 TRBV3-1 TRBD1 few CASSQVVTGAMNTEAFF TGTGCCAGCAGCCAAGTAGTTACAGGGGCCATGAACACTGAAGCTTTCTTT
17 TRBJ2-3 TRBV12-3/TRBV12-4 TRBD2 once CASSLGTSGGMTDTQYF TGTGCCAGCAGTTTGGGGACTAGCGGGGGAATGACAGATACGCAGTATTTT
11 TRBJ1-1 TRBV20-1 - - CSAAAGTEAFF TGCAGTGCCGCTGCCGGCACTGAAGCTTTCTTT
15 TRBJ1-1 TRBV5-1 - few CASSFKGYSDTEAFF TGCGCCAGCAGTTTTAAGGGGTATAGCGACACTGAAGCTTTCTTT
16 TRBJ2-7 TRBV18 TRBD2 once CASSPLLSGESTKQYF TGTGCCAGCTCACCCCTCCTTAGCGGGGAATCTACGAAGCAGTACTTC
14 TRBJ2-7 TRBV12-3/TRBV12-4 TRBD1 - CASKFRTGAYEQYF TGTGCCAGCAAATTCAGGACAGGCGCCTACGAGCAGTACTTC
13 TRBJ1-2 TRBV12-3/TRBV12-4 - - CASTPDRNYGYTF TGTGCCAGCACCCCGGACCGGAACTATGGCTACACCTTC
12 TRBJ2-7 TRBV10-3 - - CAISATGYEQYF TGTGCCATCAGTGCAACAGGCTACGAGCAGTACTTC
15 TRBJ1-6 TRBV9 - - CASSPDGIYNSPLHF TGTGCCAGCAGCCCCGATGGGATCTATAATTCACCCCTCCACTTT
18 TRBJ1-3 TRBV11-2 - - CASSLGRLGGRAGNTIYF TGTGCCAGCAGCTTGGGAAGATTGGGAGGGAGAGCGGGAAACACCATATATTTT
12 TRBJ2-7 TRBV20-1 - few CSASRTGDEQYF TGCAGTGCTAGCCGTACTGGGGACGAGCAGTACTTC
14 TRBJ1-1 TRBV10-3 - - CAISDGQMNTEAFF TGTGCCATCAGTGATGGGCAGATGAACACTGAAGCTTTCTTT
17 TRBJ1-4 TRBV3-1 TRBD1 few CASSPITTGTGVEKLFF TGTGCCAGCAGCCCCATAACGACCGGGACAGGGGTCGAAAAACTGTTTTTT
15 TRBJ2-2 TRBV12-3/TRBV12-4 TRBD1 - CASSYPQGHTGELFF TGTGCCAGCAGTTATCCACAGGGGCACACCGGGGAGCTGTTTTTT
14 TRBJ1-1 TRBV18 - - CASSPRAEGTEAFF TGTGCCAGCTCACCACGGGCGGAGGGCACTGAAGCTTTCTTT
17 TRBJ1-4 TRBV4-1 - - CASSQVSLGGTNEKLFF TGCGCCAGCAGCCAAGTCTCCCTTGGGGGAACTAATGAAAAACTGTTTTTT
15 TRBJ1-5 TRBV18 - - CASSPKGLINQPQHF TGTGCCAGCTCACCAAAGGGACTTATCAATCAGCCCCAGCATTTT
13 TRBJ1-5 TRBV2 - - CASISESGQPQHF TGTGCCAGCATTTCTGAGTCAGGTCAGCCCCAGCATTTT
15 TRBJ2-7 TRBV5-1 TRBD1 few CASSKSTGSTYEQYF TGCGCCAGCAGCAAATCGACAGGGAGTACATACGAGCAGTACTTC
14 TRBJ1-5 TRBV3-1 - - CASSQGSGNQPQHF TGTGCCAGCAGCCAAGGCAGCGGCAATCAGCCCCAGCATTTT